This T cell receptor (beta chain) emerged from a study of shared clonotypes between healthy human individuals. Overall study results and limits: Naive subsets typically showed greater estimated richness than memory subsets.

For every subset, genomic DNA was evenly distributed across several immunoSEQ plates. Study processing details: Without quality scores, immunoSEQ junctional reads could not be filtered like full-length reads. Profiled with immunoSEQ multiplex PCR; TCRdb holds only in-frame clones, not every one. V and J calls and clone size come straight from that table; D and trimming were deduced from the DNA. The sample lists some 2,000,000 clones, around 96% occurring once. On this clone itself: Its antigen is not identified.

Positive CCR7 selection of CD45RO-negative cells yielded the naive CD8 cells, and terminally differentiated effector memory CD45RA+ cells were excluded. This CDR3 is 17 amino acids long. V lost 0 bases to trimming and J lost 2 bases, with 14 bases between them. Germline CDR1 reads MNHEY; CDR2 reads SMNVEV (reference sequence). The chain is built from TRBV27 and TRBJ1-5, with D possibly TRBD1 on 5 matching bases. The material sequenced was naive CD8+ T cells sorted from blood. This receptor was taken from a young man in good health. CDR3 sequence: CASSLSSGKVGNQPQHF. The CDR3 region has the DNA TGTGCCAGCAGTTTATCGTCAGGGAAGGTGGGCAATCAGCCCCAGCATTTT.